Here is one T cell receptor (beta chain) with its context. Its cognate antigen is unknown. Some clones are missing from TCRdb's copy, which holds only in-frame ones; the method was immunoSEQ multiplex PCR. Counted here are over 200,000 clones, 94% occurring once; the ten biggest clones make up over 1.5%. These data originate in a study of T cell responses to AZD1222 COVID-19 vaccine. Study results and caveats: Donors were largely white British and mainly female; clonal diversity was possibly underestimated.

This CDR3 has 17 residues. Trimming cost V 5 bases and J 5 bases, with 24 bases left between them. The V gene's germline CDR1 is MNHEY and CDR2 SVGEGT. This sequence was found in an adult who received the MenACWY meningococcal vaccine as a control. The chain carries TRBV6-2 or TRBV6-3 and TRBJ2-5; the D gene is possibly TRBD2 (6 bases). This material consisted of peripheral blood, taken 28 days after the second dose of the MenACWY control vaccine. DNA for the CDR3: TGTGCCAGCAGTAAACCCCCCCCGAGGAGGGTTCGGGAGACCCAGTACTTC. It encodes CASSKPPPRRVRETQYF.